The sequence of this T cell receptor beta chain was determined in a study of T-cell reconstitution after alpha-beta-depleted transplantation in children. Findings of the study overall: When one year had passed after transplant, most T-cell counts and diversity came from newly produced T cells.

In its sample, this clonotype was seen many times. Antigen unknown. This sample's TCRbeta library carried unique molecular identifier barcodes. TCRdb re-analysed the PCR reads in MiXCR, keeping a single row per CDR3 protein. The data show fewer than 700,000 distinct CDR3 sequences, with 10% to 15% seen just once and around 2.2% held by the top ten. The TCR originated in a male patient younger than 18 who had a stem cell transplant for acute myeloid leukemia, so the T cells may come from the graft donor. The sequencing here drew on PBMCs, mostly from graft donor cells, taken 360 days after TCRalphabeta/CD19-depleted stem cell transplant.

CDR3: CASSPMQGFFNEQFF. The CDR3 region has the DNA TGTGCCAGCTCACCAATGCAGGGCTTTTTCAATGAGCAGTTCTTC. The chain links TRBV18 to TRBJ2-1; possibly TRBD1 for D (5 bases). Per the germline V gene, CDR1 is KGHSH and CDR2 is LQKENI. Between the trimmed V and J ends, which lost 2 bases and 6 bases, there was a span of 14 bases. This CDR3 has 15 amino acids.